Each of the 10 T cell receptor beta chains below was sequenced from the same sample in a study of monozygotic twins with inflammatory bowel disease. TCRdb re-analyzed the 5' RACE reads; it lists each CDR3 protein once, without DNA. Recorded here are under 200,000 distinct CDR3 sequences; the top ten clones represent about 2.4%. The sample taken for sequencing was blood. Receptor source: a human donor with ulcerative colitis or Crohn's disease, or a healthy co-twin of an affected twin (not recorded which).

This chain joins TRBV24-1 and TRBJ2-1; there is no DNA to check the TCRdb D call of TRBD2. Germline lookup yields CDR1 KGHDR and CDR2 SFDVKD. The CDR3 totals 17 residues. This CDR3 reads CATSDLARTSGGNEQFF.

The V call is TRBV7-9, the J call TRBJ2-3; TCRdb indicates TRBD2, and absent DNA this call remains unverified. This CDR3 region has 13 residues. Looked up from germline, CDR1 is SEHNR and CDR2 is FQNEAQ (reference sequence). CDR3 residues: CASSFSGPDTQYF.

J is TRBJ2-7 and V is TRBV15; there is no DNA to check the TCRdb D call of TRBD1. Germline-derived CDR1 and CDR2 are LNHNV and YYDKDF (reference sequence). This CDR3 spans 17 amino acids. CDR3 in amino acids: CATSPGTGTRNSYEQYF.

The chain joins TRBV7-8 to TRBJ1-3; absent DNA, TCRdb's TRBD1 call cannot be checked. The CDR3 is 15 amino acids. Germline values: CDR1 SGHVS, CDR2 FQNEAQ. The CDR3: CASSSTARSGNTIYF.

V gene TRBV11-1 combines with J gene TRBJ2-5. Germline loops: CDR1 SGHAT, CDR2 FQDESV (reference sequence). The CDR3 is 13 residues long. The CDR3 loop reads CASSLGVWETQYF. The full variable domain, its missing parts supplied by reference TRBV11-1 and TRBJ2-5, is EAEVAQSPRYKITEKSQAVAFWCDPISGHATLYWYRQILGQGPELLVQFQDESVVDDSQLPKDRFSAERLKGVDSTLKIQPAELGDSAMYLCASSLGVWETQYFGPGTRLLVL.

This chain uses TRBV19 with TRBJ1-2; TCRdb proposes TRBD1, but this gene call is untestable without DNA. CDR3 length equals 15 residues. In germline, CDR1 is LNHDA, CDR2 SQIVND (reference sequence). CDR3: CASSILEGGVYGYTF.

The chain uses TRBV12-3 or TRBV12-4 and TRBJ2-2; the TCRdb D gene call, TRBD1, has no DNA to confirm it. The CDR3 consists of 15 residues. The CDR3 reads CASRTFGGRVGELFF.

This rearrangement joins TRBV11-1 to TRBJ2-3; TCRdb designates TRBD2, a call that cannot be tested without DNA. The CDR3 spans 15 residues. Germline CDR1 and CDR2: SGHAT and FQDESV (reference sequence). This CDR3 is CASTPRGGSTDTQYF.

The genes are TRBV30 and TRBJ2-5; TCRdb proposes TRBD1, but this gene call is untestable without DNA. The CDR3 covers 15 residues. Germline CDR1 is GTSNPN and CDR2 is SVGIG (reference sequence). The CDR3 sequence is CAWSVGTGGSETQYF.

The rearrangement uses TRBV5-5 and TRBJ2-3; TCRdb picks TRBD1, but there is no DNA to check that call. The CDR3 contains 16 residues. Germline V CDR1 and CDR2: SGHKS, YYEKEE (reference sequence). This CDR3 is CASSLRDRAYTDTQYF.